This entry is about one T cell receptor beta chain. Its antigen is unknown. As the CDR3 is not closed by the conserved phenylalanine or tryptophan, this likely results from a read error. The sample is drawn from a study of tumor-infiltrating lymphocytes in primary liver carcinoma. Between roughly 20 and 32 mg of unsorted bulk tissue served as the source from which RNA and DNA were co-extracted. Each tumor was sampled at four poles and its centre. General study results and limits: Only about 8-25% of top clones were detected in all five tumor regions. It was tumor-adjacent and tumor-blood pairs that overlapped less than tumor region pairs did.

The CDR3 contains 14 residues. Germline values: CDR1 SGHAT, CDR2 FQNNGV. The authors made TCR beta cDNA from 450 to 600 ng total RNA with a constant-region primer. The TCR beta library was amplified through three nested multiplex PCR rounds in a modified ARM-PCR procedure. With TRBV1-TRBV30 forward primers and a C-beta reverse primer, the first two PCR rounds were run for approximately 9 cycles each. TCRdb re-called the multiplex PCR reads with MiXCR, one entry per CDR3 protein. Of 80,000 or so distinct CDR3 sequences in the sample, over 55% were seen once. The TCR comes from a woman aged 55-75 years with primary liver carcinoma and hepatitis B virus infection. The V gene is TRBV11-2, the J gene TRBJ2-3; TRBD2 matches 8 bases. What was sequenced was liver tumor tissue from sampling region 4. Stated subset: tumor region T4, right-lateral pole. CDR3 sequence: CASAREGRTDTQYI. In DNA, the CDR3 is TGTGCCAGCGCCCGGGAGGGCCGGACAGATACACAGTATATT.